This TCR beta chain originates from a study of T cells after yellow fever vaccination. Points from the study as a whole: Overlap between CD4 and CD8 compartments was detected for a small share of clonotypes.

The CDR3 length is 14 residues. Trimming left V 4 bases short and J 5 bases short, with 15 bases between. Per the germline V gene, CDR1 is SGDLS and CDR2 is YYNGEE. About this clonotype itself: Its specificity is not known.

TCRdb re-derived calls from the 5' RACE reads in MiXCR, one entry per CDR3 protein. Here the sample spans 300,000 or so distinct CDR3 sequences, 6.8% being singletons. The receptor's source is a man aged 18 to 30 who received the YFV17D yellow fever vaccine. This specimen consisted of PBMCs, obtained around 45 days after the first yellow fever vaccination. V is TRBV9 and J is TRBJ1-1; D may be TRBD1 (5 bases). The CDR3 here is CASSRGGGETEAFF. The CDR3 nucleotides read TGTGCCAGCAGCCGAGGCGGGGGGGAGACTGAAGCTTTCTTT.